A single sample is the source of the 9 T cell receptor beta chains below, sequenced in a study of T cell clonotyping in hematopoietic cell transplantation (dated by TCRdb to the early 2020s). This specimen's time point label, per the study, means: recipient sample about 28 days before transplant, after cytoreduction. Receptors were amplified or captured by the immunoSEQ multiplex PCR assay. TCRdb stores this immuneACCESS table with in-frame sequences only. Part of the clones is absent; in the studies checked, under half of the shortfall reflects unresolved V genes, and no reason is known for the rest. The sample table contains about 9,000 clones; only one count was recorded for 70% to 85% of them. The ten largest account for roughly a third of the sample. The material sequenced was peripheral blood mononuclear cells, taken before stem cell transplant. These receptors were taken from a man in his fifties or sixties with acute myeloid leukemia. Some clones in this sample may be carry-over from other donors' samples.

CDR3 DNA sequence: TGTGCCAGCAGTGAACAGACAGGAGCAAATGAAAAACTGTTTTTT. Amino acid sequence: CASSEQTGANEKLFF. The chain is built from TRBV2 and TRBJ1-4; D may be TRBD1 (6 bases). The CDR3 has 15 amino acids. V lost 2 bases, J lost 5 bases, and 12 bases lay in between. CDR1 and CDR2 (germline): SNHLY, FYNNEI.

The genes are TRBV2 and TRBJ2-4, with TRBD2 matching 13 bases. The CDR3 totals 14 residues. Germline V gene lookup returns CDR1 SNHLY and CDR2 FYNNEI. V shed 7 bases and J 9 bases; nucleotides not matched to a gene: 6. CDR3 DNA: TGTGCCAGCAAATCCGGGACTAGCGGGGTCATTCAGTACTTC. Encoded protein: CASKSGTSGVIQYF. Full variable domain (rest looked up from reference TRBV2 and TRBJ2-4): EPEVTQTPSHQVTQMGQEVILRCVPISNHLYFYWYRQILGQKVEFLVSFYNNEISEKSEIFDDQFSVERPDGSNFTLKIRSTKLEDSAMYFCASKSGTSGVIQYFGAGTRLSVL.

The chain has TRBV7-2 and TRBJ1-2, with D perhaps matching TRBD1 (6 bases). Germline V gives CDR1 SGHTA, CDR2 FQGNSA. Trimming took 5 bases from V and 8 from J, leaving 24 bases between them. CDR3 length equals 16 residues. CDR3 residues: CASSPPGGGARGGYTF. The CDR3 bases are TGTGCCAGCAGCCCCCCAGGCGGGGGGGCGCGTGGAGGCTACACCTTC.

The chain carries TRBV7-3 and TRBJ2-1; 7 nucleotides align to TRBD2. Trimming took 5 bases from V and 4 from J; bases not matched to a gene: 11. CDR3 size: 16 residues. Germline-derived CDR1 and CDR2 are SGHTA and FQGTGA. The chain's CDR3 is CASSPRGREGYNEQFF. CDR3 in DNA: TGTGCCAGCAGCCCCCGGGGGAGGGAGGGTTACAATGAGCAGTTCTTC.

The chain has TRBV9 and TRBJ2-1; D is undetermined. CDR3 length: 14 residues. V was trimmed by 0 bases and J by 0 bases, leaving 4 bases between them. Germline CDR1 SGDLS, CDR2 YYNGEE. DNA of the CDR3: TGTGCCAGCAGCGTAGCTGGCTCCTACAATGAGCAGTTCTTC. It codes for CASSVAGSYNEQFF.

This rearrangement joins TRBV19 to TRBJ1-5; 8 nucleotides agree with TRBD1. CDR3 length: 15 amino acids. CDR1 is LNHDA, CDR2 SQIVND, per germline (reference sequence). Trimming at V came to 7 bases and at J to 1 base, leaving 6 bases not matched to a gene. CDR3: CASKGTGKSNQPQHF. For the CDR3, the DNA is TGTGCCAGTAAAGGGACAGGAAAGAGCAATCAGCCCCAGCATTTT.

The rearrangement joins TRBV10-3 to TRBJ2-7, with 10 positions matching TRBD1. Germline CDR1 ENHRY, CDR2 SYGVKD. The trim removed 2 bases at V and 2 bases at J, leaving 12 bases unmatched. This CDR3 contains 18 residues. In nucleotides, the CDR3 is TGTGCCATCAGTGAGGCGAGGACAGGGGGATTCAAGGCCTACGAGCAGTACTTC. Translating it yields CAISEARTGGFKAYEQYF.

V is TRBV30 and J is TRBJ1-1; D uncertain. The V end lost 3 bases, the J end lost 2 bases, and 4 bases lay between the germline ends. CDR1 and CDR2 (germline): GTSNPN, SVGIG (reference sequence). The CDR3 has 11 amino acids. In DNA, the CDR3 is TGTGCCTGGAGCACTAACACTGAAGCTTTCTTT. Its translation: CAWSTNTEAFF.

CDR3 nucleotide sequence: TGTGCCAGCAGCCAAGATTTGAGGGCCCCCTTTACAGATACGCAGTATTTT. It yields the protein CASSQDLRAPFTDTQYF. V usage is TRBV4-2 and J usage is TRBJ2-3; possible D gene TRBD2, 5 bases. The length of the CDR3 is 17 residues. Per the germline V gene, CDR1 is LGHNA and CDR2 is YNFKEQ. V was clipped by 0 bases and J by 3 bases, with 16 bases between them.